Shown below are 23 T cell receptor beta chains from a single sample sequenced in a study of T cells expressing NK-cell markers. Using the 5' RACE reads, TCRdb records one entry per CDR3 protein without DNA. This table holds some 600,000 distinct CDR3 sequences. Source material: blood T cells: a sorted CD56 or NKG2C T cell subset, CD4+ or CD8+ T cells, or bulk PBMC T cells (not recorded which). Source of these receptors: a young man in good health.

The J gene is TRBJ2-2, the V gene TRBV29-1; TCRdb returns TRBD1, unconfirmable since there is no DNA. This CDR3 region has 14 residues. Germline loops: CDR1 SQVTM, CDR2 ANQGSEA. CDR3 sequence reads: CSVHKTGWTGELFF.

V usage is TRBV5-4 and J usage is TRBJ2-1; the TCRdb call, TRBD2, lacks DNA for checking. The CDR3 totals 16 residues. From germline, CDR1 is SGHNT and CDR2 YYREEE (reference sequence). CDR3 loop: CASSLGLAGQFNEQFF. Full variable domain (rest looked up from reference TRBV5-4 and TRBJ2-1): ETGVTQSPTHLIKTRGQQVTLRCSSQSGHNTVSWYQQALGQGPQFIFQYYREEENGRGNFPPRFSGLQFPNYSSELNVNALELDDSALYLCASSLGLAGQFNEQFFGPGTRLTVL.

This sequence joins TRBV6-2 or TRBV6-3 and TRBJ2-3; no DNA is available, so the TRBD2 call from TCRdb remains unchecked. The CDR3 has 15 amino acids. The germline CDR1 and CDR2 sequences are MNHEY and SVGEGT. CDR3: CASSYLAGVTDTQYF.

The chain combines TRBV7-2 with TRBJ2-7; TCRdb designates TRBD2, a call that cannot be tested without DNA. The CDR3 spans 16 residues. Germline CDR1 SGHTA, CDR2 FQGNSA. CDR3 residues: CASSLVLGLGVDEQYF.

The chain recombines TRBV29-1 with TRBJ2-7; the TCRdb D gene call, TRBD1, has no DNA to confirm it. The CDR3 sequence is 14 residues long. Germline V gives CDR1 SQVTM, CDR2 ANQGSEA. The CDR3 is CSVSPWTGGDEQYF.

This chain's CDR3 is CASSEDSHSNQPQHF. The chain combines TRBV25-1 with TRBJ1-5. CDR1 MGHDK and CDR2 SYGVNS come from the germline V gene. This CDR3 is built from 15 residues.

The chain employs TRBV5-1 and TRBJ2-3; TCRdb calls TRBD2, which cannot be checked without DNA. CDR1 is SGHRS, CDR2 YFSETQ, per germline. The length of the CDR3 is 16 residues. This CDR3 is CASTETAGATWDTQYF.

The chain joins TRBV4-2 to TRBJ2-6. CDR3 length: 17 residues. CDR1 is LGHNA and CDR2 is YNFKEQ in the germline V gene. The CDR3 reads CASSRAGLETGANVLTF.

This chain links TRBV6-2 or TRBV6-3 with TRBJ2-3; TCRdb picks TRBD2, but there is no DNA to check that call. This CDR3 has 16 residues. Per the germline V gene, CDR1 is MNHEY and CDR2 is SVGEGT. CDR3: CASSYAAGGGTDTQYF.

The chain's CDR3 is CSARDLDRASYNEQFF. The chain couples TRBV20-1 to TRBJ2-1. Germline-derived CDR1 and CDR2 are DFQATT and SNEGSKA (reference sequence). The CDR3 totals 16 residues.

The chain recombines TRBV7-2 with TRBJ2-7; the TCRdb D gene call, TRBD2, has no DNA to confirm it. The germline gives CDR1 SGHTA, CDR2 FQGNSA. The length of the CDR3 is 17 residues. The CDR3 protein is CASSPGTSGSRSYEQYF. Based on the CDR3 plus reference TRBV7-2 and TRBJ2-7, the full variable domain is GAGVSQSPSNKVTEKGKDVELRCDPISGHTALYWYRQSLGQGLEFLIYFQGNSAPDKSGLPSDRFSAERTGGSVSTLTIQRTQQEDSAVYLCASSPGTSGSRSYEQYFGPGTRLTVT.

The chain recombines TRBV20-1 with TRBJ2-5; TCRdb calls TRBD1, which cannot be checked without DNA. The CDR3 length is 12 residues. Germline V lookup: CDR1 DFQATT, CDR2 SNEGSKA (reference sequence). The CDR3 loop reads CSAITGFETQYF.

CDR3 sequence reads: CASSKPRDRGVSVNTEAFF. The chain links TRBV5-1 to TRBJ1-1; TCRdb lists TRBD1, though no DNA is available to test this call. CDR1 is SGHRS, CDR2 YFSETQ, per germline. The CDR3 covers 19 residues.

The V gene is TRBV11-2, the J gene TRBJ2-3. Germline V gives CDR1 SGHAT, CDR2 FQNNGV. CDR3 length equals 13 residues. Here the CDR3 reads CASSLDWTDTQYF.

The chain carries TRBV20-1 and TRBJ2-3; absent DNA, TCRdb's TRBD2 call cannot be checked. This CDR3 is 16 amino acids long. In germline, CDR1 is DFQATT, CDR2 SNEGSKA (reference sequence). CDR3 amino acids: CSARDPAGGSTDTQYF.

The rearrangement uses TRBV24-1 and TRBJ1-1. Germline assignment: CDR1 KGHDR and CDR2 SFDVKD. CDR3 length: 13 amino acids. CDR3 sequence reads: CATSDFERTEAFF.

The chain has TRBV9 and TRBJ2-3; TCRdb names TRBD2, which stays unverified in the absence of DNA. This CDR3 has 15 amino acids. Germline V CDR1 and CDR2: SGDLS, YYNGEE. Here the CDR3 reads CASRLGSGGTDTQYF.

J is TRBJ2-1 and V is TRBV3-1; TCRdb proposes TRBD1, but this gene call is untestable without DNA. Per germline, CDR1 LGHDT and CDR2 YNNKEL (reference sequence). The CDR3 has 16 residues. The CDR3 region is CASRTRGRGSYNEQFF.

The chain joins TRBV5-1 to TRBJ2-7; as DNA is missing, the TRBD1 call by TCRdb cannot be tested. The CDR3 is 15 residues long. Germline CDR1 SGHRS, CDR2 YFSETQ. The CDR3 is CASSPGGGAPYEQYF.

The chain couples TRBV7-9 to TRBJ1-3. The CDR3 totals 13 residues. Germline V lookup: CDR1 SEHNR, CDR2 FQNEAQ (reference sequence). CDR3: CATFPAGGNTIYF.

V usage is TRBV5-1 and J usage is TRBJ1-2; TCRdb's D call of TRBD1 is untestable without DNA. The CDR3 extends over 15 amino acids. CDR1 is SGHRS and CDR2 is YFSETQ in the germline V gene. The CDR3 sequence: CASSLQGQGIDGYTF.

The chain links TRBV9 to TRBJ1-2; checking the TCRdb D call of TRBD1 is not possible without DNA. The CDR3 spans 16 residues. Per germline, CDR1 SGDLS and CDR2 YYNGEE. Here the CDR3 reads CASSSPQGQANYGYTF.

This chain connects TRBV30 to TRBJ1-1. In germline, CDR1 is GTSNPN, CDR2 SVGIG (reference sequence). The CDR3 has 13 amino acids. The CDR3 loop is CAWSVAQGVRAFF.